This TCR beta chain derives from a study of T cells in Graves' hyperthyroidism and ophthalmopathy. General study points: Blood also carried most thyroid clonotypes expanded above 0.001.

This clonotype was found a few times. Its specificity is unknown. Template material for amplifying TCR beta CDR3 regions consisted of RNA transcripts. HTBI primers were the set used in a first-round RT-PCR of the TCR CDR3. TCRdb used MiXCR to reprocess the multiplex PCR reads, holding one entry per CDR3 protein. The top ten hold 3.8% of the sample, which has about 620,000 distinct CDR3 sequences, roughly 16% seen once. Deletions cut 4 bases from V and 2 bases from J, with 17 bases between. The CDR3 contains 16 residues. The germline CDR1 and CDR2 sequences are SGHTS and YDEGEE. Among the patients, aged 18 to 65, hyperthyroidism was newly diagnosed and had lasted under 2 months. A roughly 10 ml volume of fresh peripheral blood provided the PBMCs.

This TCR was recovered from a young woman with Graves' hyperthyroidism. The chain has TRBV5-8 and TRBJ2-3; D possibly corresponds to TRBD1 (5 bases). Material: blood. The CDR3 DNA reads TGTGCCAGCAGCGCGCGGCAGGGTGTAGTCACAGATACGCAGTATTTT. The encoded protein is CASSARQGVVTDTQYF.